These T cell receptor beta chains were read from a single sample in a study of beta chain features in type 1 diabetes. Libraries were prepared by immunoSEQ multiplex PCR; TCRdb keeps only in-frame clonotypes and omits some of them. In the table there are around 19,000 clones, around 50% of which are singletons. Sequencing input: stem cell memory CD4+ T cells from blood. All receptors come from a man younger than 35 in good health. The CDR3 runs from the conserved cysteine through the conserved F or W. D genes are given only for firm matches. Size tells how often a clone was seen (once, few, many) or the class of an expanded clone, and some rows leave it out.

D: TRBD2; size: .; V: TRBV10-1; J: TRBJ2-1; DNA: TGCGCCAGCAGTATGTGGCGGGAGAAGGTCTTGGGCAATGAGCAGTTCTTC; CDR3: CASSMWREKVLGNEQFF
D: .; size: .; V: TRBV4-2; J: TRBJ1-2; DNA: TGTGCCAGCAGCCAAGATAGGGGCAATGGCTACACCTTC; CDR3: CASSQDRGNGYTF
D: TRBD1; size: few; V: TRBV27; J: TRBJ1-1; DNA: TGTGCCAGCAGTCCTAGACAGGGTTTTATGAACACTGAAGCTTTCTTT; CDR3: CASSPRQGFMNTEAFF
D: .; size: .; V: TRBV2; J: TRBJ2-4; DNA: TGTGCCAGCAGTGAACGGGGGGCGCTAGCCAAAAACATTCAGTACTTC; CDR3: CASSERGALAKNIQYF
D: .; size: few; V: TRBV7-9; J: TRBJ2-3; DNA: TGTGCCAGCAGCTTAATCTCAGATACGCAGTATTTT; CDR3: CASSLISDTQYF
D: .; size: .; V: TRBV5-6; J: TRBJ1-3; DNA: TGTGCCAGCAGCTTGGGTATAGGAGCGAACACCATATATTTT; CDR3: CASSLGIGANTIYF
D: TRBD1; size: .; V: TRBV7-6; J: TRBJ1-2; DNA: TGTGCCAGCAGCCCAACTAAGGGACAGGTAGATGGCTACACCTTC; CDR3: CASSPTKGQVDGYTF
D: TRBD1; size: .; V: TRBV30; J: TRBJ1-3; DNA: TGTGCCTGGAGTGTAGGGGGCGGAAACACCATATATTTT; CDR3: CAWSVGGGNTIYF
D: .; size: .; V: TRBV9; J: TRBJ2-1; DNA: TGTGCCAGCAGCGTAGGGGGGGACTCCTACAATGAGCAGTTCTTC; CDR3: CASSVGGDSYNEQFF
D: TRBD1; size: .; V: TRBV29-1; J: TRBJ2-2; DNA: TGCAGCGGGGGACAGTCCACCGGGGAGCTGTTTTTT; CDR3: CSGGQSTGELFF
D: TRBD1; size: .; V: TRBV19; J: TRBJ2-7; DNA: TGTGCCAGTTCGGGACAGGCACTCTCCTACGAGCAGTACTTC; CDR3: CASSGQALSYEQYF
D: .; size: .; V: TRBV2; J: TRBJ2-3; DNA: TGTGCCAGCAGTGACGCGAAGACAGATACGCAGTATTTT; CDR3: CASSDAKTDTQYF
D: .; size: few; V: TRBV4-3; J: TRBJ2-7; DNA: TGCGCCAGCAGCCTTGAGTTGCGGGCCTCCTACGAGCAGTACTTC; CDR3: CASSLELRASYEQYF
D: TRBD2; size: few; V: TRBV11-2; J: TRBJ2-1; DNA: TGTGCCAGTACAGCTTACATTAGCGGGAGAGGGGGGTTCTTC; CDR3: CASTAYISGRGGFF
D: TRBD2; size: .; V: TRBV4-3; J: TRBJ2-2; DNA: TGCGCCAGCAGCCAAGATTTGATTCTGGCGGGAGAGACCACCGGGGAGCTGTTTTTT; CDR3: CASSQDLILAGETTGELFF
D: TRBD2; size: .; V: TRBV2; J: TRBJ2-6; DNA: TGTGCCAGCAAGGCGGGGGGCTCTGGGGCCAACGTCCTGACTTTC; CDR3: CASKAGGSGANVLTF
D: TRBD2; size: .; V: TRBV7-3; J: TRBJ2-5; DNA: TGTGCCAGCAGCTTAAACGGACTAGCGGGACAAGAGACCCAGTACTTC; CDR3: CASSLNGLAGQETQYF
D: TRBD2; size: .; V: TRBV5-1; J: TRBJ2-7; DNA: TGCGCCAGCAGCTTGGGACTAGCGGGGGCCCAGTCACACGAGCAGTACTTC; CDR3: CASSLGLAGAQSHEQYF
D: .; size: .; V: TRBV9; J: TRBJ2-3; DNA: TGTGCCAGCAGCGAAGTCAGTACGCAGTATTTT; CDR3: CASSEVSTQYF
D: .; size: .; V: TRBV7-9; J: TRBJ1-2; DNA: TGTGCCAGCAGCTTACGGGGGGCAGATCTCTATGGCTACACCTTC; CDR3: CASSLRGADLYGYTF
D: .; size: .; V: TRBV28; J: TRBJ2-7; DNA: TGTGCCAGCAGCCAGCCGACAGGGCGGGGCGAGCAGTACTTC; CDR3: CASSQPTGRGEQYF
D: .; size: .; V: TRBV9; J: TRBJ1-2; DNA: TGTGCCAGCAGCCTAGGACAGACTTCTAACTATGGCTACACCTTC; CDR3: CASSLGQTSNYGYTF
D: TRBD1; size: .; V: TRBV6-5; J: TRBJ2-7; DNA: TGTGCCAGCAGTTTTCAGGGGGACCTACCCTACGAGCAGTACTTC; CDR3: CASSFQGDLPYEQYF
D: .; size: .; V: TRBV19; J: TRBJ2-7; DNA: TGTGCCAGTAGTATCTACCCCGGGGACGAGCAGTACTTC; CDR3: CASSIYPGDEQYF
D: .; size: .; V: TRBV5-1; J: TRBJ2-1; DNA: TGCGCCAGCAGCCCCACAGGGCCATACAATGAGCAGTTCTTC; CDR3: CASSPTGPYNEQFF
D: TRBD1; size: .; V: TRBV4-2; J: TRBJ2-7; DNA: TGTGCCAGCAGCCAACTCCCTGCGGTAGGGACAGGGGGCCCCTCCTACGAGCAGTACTTC; CDR3: CASSQLPAVGTGGPSYEQYF
D: TRBD1; size: .; V: TRBV7-2; J: TRBJ2-5; DNA: TGTGCCAGCAGCAGGGACAGGGGGAAACAGACCCAGTACTTC; CDR3: CASSRDRGKQTQYF
D: .; size: .; V: TRBV18; J: TRBJ1-1; DNA: TGTGCCAGCTCACCTGGCGGAACCGCGGAAAAGAACACTGAAGCTTTCTTT; CDR3: CASSPGGTAEKNTEAFF
D: .; size: .; V: TRBV28; J: TRBJ1-3; DNA: TGTGCCAGCATCTTGGGGGGTTCGGGAAACACCATATATTTT; CDR3: CASILGGSGNTIYF
D: TRBD1; size: few; V: TRBV29-1; J: TRBJ1-1; DNA: TGCAGCGTTGGACAGGGCATCTTCACTGAAGCTTTCTTT; CDR3: CSVGQGIFTEAFF
D: TRBD1; size: few; V: TRBV9; J: TRBJ2-1; DNA: TGTGCCAGCAGCATACGGACAGGGAATGAGCAGTTCTTC; CDR3: CASSIRTGNEQFF
D: .; size: .; V: TRBV19; J: TRBJ1-5; DNA: TGTGCCAGTAGTATTTATGGGTCAGACGGGATGCCCCAGCATTTT; CDR3: CASSIYGSDGMPQHF
D: TRBD1; size: .; V: TRBV29-1; J: TRBJ1-5; DNA: TGCAGCGTTGGGGCAGGGGGCGAACAGCCCCAGCATTTT; CDR3: CSVGAGGEQPQHF
D: .; size: .; V: TRBV19; J: TRBJ1-1; DNA: TGTGCCAGTAGTATACTCGTCGCGCACACTGAAGCTTTCTTT; CDR3: CASSILVAHTEAFF
D: TRBD1; size: .; V: TRBV28; J: TRBJ1-4; DNA: TGTGCCAGCAGTAAAAACGGACAGGGTAGGGAAAAACTGTTTTTT; CDR3: CASSKNGQGREKLFF
D: TRBD2; size: few; V: TRBV7-2; J: TRBJ2-1; DNA: TGTGCCAGCACCTCGGGGGGGACGACGAATAATGAGCAGTTCTTC; CDR3: CASTSGGTTNNEQFF
D: TRBD1; size: .; V: TRBV7-2; J: TRBJ1-6; DNA: TGTGCCAGCAGCTTACCACAGGGGGCAGGGGGTTCACCCCTCCACTTT; CDR3: CASSLPQGAGGSPLHF
D: .; size: once; V: TRBV9; J: TRBJ2-5; DNA: TGTGCCAGCAGCGTAGGGGACTCCCGCCAGGCGGGGCAGTACTTC; CDR3: CASSVGDSRQAGQYF
D: TRBD2; size: .; V: TRBV7-2; J: TRBJ2-7; DNA: TGTGCCAGCAGCTTAGTGCCAGCGGGAGGTAATTCCTACGAGCAGTACTTC; CDR3: CASSLVPAGGNSYEQYF
D: TRBD1; size: .; V: TRBV19; J: TRBJ1-1; DNA: TGTGCCAGTAACCCTCGCGCGGGACAGGGAGTCACTGAAGCTTTCTTT; CDR3: CASNPRAGQGVTEAFF
D: .; size: .; V: TRBV4-2; J: TRBJ2-7; DNA: TGTGCCAGCAGCCAAGATTGGCACGAGCAGTACTTC; CDR3: CASSQDWHEQYF
D: .; size: .; V: TRBV5-1; J: TRBJ2-2; DNA: TGCGCCAGCAGCTTGGGACAGACCACGAACACCGGGGAGCTGTTTTTT; CDR3: CASSLGQTTNTGELFF
D: TRBD2; size: .; V: TRBV28; J: TRBJ2-5; DNA: TGTGCCAGCAGTTTCGAGATAGCGGGGGTGGGGACCCAGTACTTC; CDR3: CASSFEIAGVGTQYF
D: TRBD1; size: .; V: TRBV10-3; J: TRBJ1-2; DNA: TGTGCCATCAGTGGTTACAGGGGCGGGCAGGAAAACTATGGCTACACCTTC; CDR3: CAISGYRGGQENYGYTF
D: .; size: few; V: TRBV27; J: TRBJ2-1; DNA: TGTGCCAGCAGCCTCTACAGACAGGCAGTTCCTAGTGAGCAGTTCTTC; CDR3: CASSLYRQAVPSEQFF
D: .; size: .; V: TRBV5-4; J: TRBJ2-2; DNA: TGTGCCAGCAGCCCGAGAGTGACTACCAACACCGGGGAGCTGTTTTTT; CDR3: CASSPRVTTNTGELFF
D: TRBD2; size: .; V: TRBV5-6; J: TRBJ2-7; DNA: TGTGCCAGCAGCTCAACTAGCGGCTTCCCCTGGGAGCAGTACTTC; CDR3: CASSSTSGFPWEQYF
D: TRBD1; size: .; V: TRBV7-2; J: TRBJ1-1; DNA: TGTGCCAGCAGCCCAAGACAGGGAATGAACACTGAAGCTTTCTTT; CDR3: CASSPRQGMNTEAFF
D: TRBD1; size: .; V: TRBV4-3; J: TRBJ1-1; DNA: TGCGCCAGCAGCCAAGACCTTCCTTCAGGGGGCCGTGACACTGAAGCTTTCTTT; CDR3: CASSQDLPSGGRDTEAFF
D: TRBD1; size: few; V: TRBV30; J: TRBJ1-3; DNA: TGTGCCTGGAGTGTAGGCGGACAGGCCCTCTCTGGAAACACCATATATTTT; CDR3: CAWSVGGQALSGNTIYF
D: .; size: medium-sized; V: TRBV6-5; J: TRBJ2-7; DNA: TGTGCCAGCAGTCCTCGACTCGGTACCTACGAGCAGTACTTC; CDR3: CASSPRLGTYEQYF
D: TRBD1; size: once; V: TRBV30; J: TRBJ1-5; DNA: TGTGCCTGGGCGACAGGGAACAATCAGCCCCAGCATTTT; CDR3: CAWATGNNQPQHF
D: .; size: few; V: TRBV7-2; J: TRBJ1-5; DNA: TGTGCCAGCAGCTTATATCAGGGAAATCAGCCCCAGCATTTT; CDR3: CASSLYQGNQPQHF
D: .; size: few; V: TRBV7-9; J: TRBJ2-3; DNA: TGTGCCAGCAGCTTAGGTCCGGAGCTAGATGCGGGAGATACGCAGTATTTT; CDR3: CASSLGPELDAGDTQYF
D: .; size: .; V: TRBV29-1; J: TRBJ1-1; DNA: TGCAGCGTTGAAGACGGGGGGAACACTGAAGCTTTCTTT; CDR3: CSVEDGGNTEAFF
D: .; size: few; V: TRBV7-2; J: TRBJ2-7; DNA: TGTGCCAGCAGCCGTAACGGACAGTGGGGCTCCTACGAGCAGTACTTC; CDR3: CASSRNGQWGSYEQYF
D: TRBD1; size: .; V: TRBV7-9; J: TRBJ1-2; DNA: TGTGCCAGCAGCTTCCTATCCGGGACAGGTGGTGGCTACACCTTC; CDR3: CASSFLSGTGGGYTF
D: TRBD2; size: few; V: TRBV28; J: TRBJ2-7; DNA: TGTGCCAGCAGTCCCATGTTTGGTAGCGGGAGAGTCCTCGAGCAGTACTTC; CDR3: CASSPMFGSGRVLEQYF
D: TRBD2; size: .; V: TRBV6-4; J: TRBJ2-2; DNA: TGTGCCAGCAGTGTTTACGGCGGGAGTACGAACACCGGGGAGCTGTTTTTT; CDR3: CASSVYGGSTNTGELFF
D: .; size: .; V: TRBV28; J: TRBJ1-2; DNA: TGTGCCAGCAACCGGGGGGAATATGGCTACACCTTC; CDR3: CASNRGEYGYTF